These 29 T cell receptor beta chains were sequenced from one sample in a study of T-cell reconstitution after alpha-beta-depleted transplantation in children. Preparation of the TCRbeta library used unique molecular identifiers. MiXCR, applied by TCRdb to the PCR reads, yields one record per CDR3 protein. The table records about 100,000 distinct CDR3 sequences, roughly 7.1% of them present only once. Sequenced here: PBMCs, sampled before TCRalphabeta/CD19-depleted stem cell transplant. All receptors derive from a boy aged 2 to 10 with acute lymphoblastic leukemia, due to receive a stem cell transplant.

The genes are TRBV3-1 and TRBJ2-7; no clear D gene. The germline V gene has CDR1 LGHDT and CDR2 YNNKEL (reference sequence). The CDR3 has 15 residues. Trimming left V 5 bases short and J 5 bases short, with 19 bases between. CDR3 in DNA: TGTGCCAGCAGCGAAGTAGGAGACCGCAGACACGAGCAGTACTTC. It codes for CASSEVGDRRHEQYF.

Ten or more counts support this clonotype. V gene TRBV25-1 combines with J gene TRBJ2-7; either TRBD1 or TRBD2 may supply D (5 bases each). V lost 4 bases, J lost 1 base, and 17 bases lay in between. The germline gives CDR1 MGHDK, CDR2 SYGVNS. This CDR3 contains 16 residues. CDR3 DNA sequence: TGTGCCAGCAGTGCCCTCTCAGGGACCTCTTCCTACGAGCAGTACTTC. Encoded protein: CASSALSGTSSYEQYF.

This rearrangement joins TRBV9 to TRBJ2-1; 9 bases are shared with TRBD2. The junction had 5 bases not matched to a gene; V was cut back by 1 base and J by 6 bases. The CDR3 covers 15 residues. Germline V CDR1 and CDR2: SGDLS, YYNGEE. CDR3 nucleotides: TGTGCCAGCAGCGTAAGGGGGCGGGGGGGCAATGAGCAGTTCTTC. This codes for CASSVRGRGGNEQFF.

The chain has TRBV6-1 and TRBJ2-5; D gene ambiguous. The CDR3 runs 13 residues. From germline, CDR1 is MNHNS and CDR2 SASEGT. Trimming shortened V by 3 bases and J by 2 bases, and 7 bases separated the two germline ends. As DNA, the CDR3 is TGTGCCAGCAGTGAGGGTCTTCAAGAGACCCAGTACTTC. It encodes CASSEGLQETQYF.

There are many counts of this clonotype. The rearrangement joins TRBV12-3 or TRBV12-4 to TRBJ2-7, with TRBD1 as a possible D gene (6 bases). Trimming pared 6 bases from V and 0 bases from J, leaving 12 bases between. The CDR3 has 14 residues. CDR3 bases: TGTGCCAGCAGCTTAACAGGGAGCTCCTACGAGCAGTACTTC. This codes for CASSLTGSSYEQYF.

This clonotype was seen repeatedly, ten times or more. This chain links TRBV5-5 with TRBJ2-7; D not certain. This CDR3 is 14 amino acids long. Trimming removed 0 bases at V and 1 base at J, with 8 bases between. Germline CDR1 and CDR2: SGHKS and YYEKEE (reference sequence). As DNA, the CDR3 is TGTGCCAGCAGCTTGGTGGCGCTGTCCTACGAGCAGTACTTC. It encodes CASSLVALSYEQYF.

In this sample, this clonotype turned up many times. V and J are TRBV5-1 and TRBJ2-1, with a possible D match to TRBD1 (6 bases). Germline V gene data show CDR1 as SGHRS and CDR2 as YFSETQ. The V end was cut by 2 bases, the J end by 6 bases, with 12 bases between. The CDR3 is 14 amino acids. CDR3 DNA: TGCGCCAGCAGCTTTTCAGGGGTAGCCAATGAGCAGTTCTTC. It yields the protein CASSFSGVANEQFF.

This chain uses TRBV6-2 or TRBV6-3 with TRBJ2-3; 7 bases fit TRBD2. The length of the CDR3 is 18 residues. J was trimmed by 0 bases and V by 4 bases; bases with no gene match: 13. CDR1 and CDR2 from the germline V gene are MNHEY and SVGEGT. The CDR3 sequence: CASSSPSGSAYSTDTQYF. In DNA, the CDR3 is TGTGCCAGCAGTTCCCCTAGCGGCTCCGCCTACAGCACAGATACGCAGTATTTT.

This clonotype was observed a few times. The V and J genes are TRBV12-3 or TRBV12-4 and TRBJ1-2; 7 nucleotides align to TRBD1. The CDR3 totals 13 residues. Trimming cost V 5 bases and J 9 bases; bases outside gene matches: 9. CDR3: CASSTQGLPRYTF. CDR3 nucleotide sequence: TGTGCCAGCAGTACACAGGGGTTGCCGCGCTACACCTTC.

This clonotype was seen ten or more times. This chain connects TRBV5-1 to TRBJ2-1, with 9 bases identical to TRBD1. The V segment lost 1 base and the J segment 3 bases; nucleotides outside the gene matches: 2. CDR3 length: 15 residues. Germline loops: CDR1 SGHRS, CDR2 YFSETQ. The CDR3 loop reads CASSLTGGFYNEQFF. The CDR3 DNA reads as TGCGCCAGCAGCTTGACAGGGGGCTTCTACAATGAGCAGTTCTTC.

This clonotype was seen a few times. This chain joins TRBV5-4 and TRBJ2-3; perhaps D is TRBD1 or TRBD2 (5 bases each). Germline V CDR1 and CDR2: SGHNT, YYREEE (reference sequence). V was clipped by 3 bases and J by 4 bases, with 9 bases between them. The CDR3 extends over 13 amino acids. For the CDR3, the DNA is TGTGCCAGCAGCTGGGACGACTCAGATACGCAGTATTTT. Translated, it gives CASSWDDSDTQYF. Supplemented by reference TRBV5-4 and TRBJ2-3, the full variable domain reads ETGVTQSPTHLIKTRGQQVTLRCSSQSGHNTVSWYQQALGQGPQFIFQYYREEENGRGNFPPRFSGLQFPNYSSELNVNALELDDSALYLCASSWDDSDTQYFGPGTRLTVL.

The chain employs TRBV4-3 and TRBJ1-6; 10 bases line up with TRBD1. The CDR3 runs 13 residues. The V segment lost 5 bases and the J segment 14 bases; nucleotides outside the gene matches: 6. CDR1 LGHNA and CDR2 YSLEER come from the germline V gene. CDR3 amino acids: CASSSGTGDSLHF. The CDR3, as DNA: TGCGCCAGCAGCTCCGGGACAGGGGACTCCCTCCACTTT.

J is TRBJ2-3 and V is TRBV6-2 or TRBV6-3; 10 bases line up with TRBD1. The CDR3 runs 15 residues. Germline V gene sequence: CDR1 MNHEY, CDR2 SVGEGT. Trimming removed 0 bases from V and 4 bases from J; junction bases left unmatched: 1. This CDR3 reads CASSYSTGGPDTQYF. The CDR3 bases are TGTGCCAGCAGTTACTCGACAGGGGGCCCAGATACGCAGTATTTT.

This clonotype was seen ten or more times. The chain joins TRBV2 to TRBJ2-7; perhaps TRBD1 as D (6 bases). From germline, CDR1 is SNHLY and CDR2 FYNNEI. V dropped 7 bases and J dropped 1 base, with 11 bases sitting between them. CDR3 length equals 13 residues. Written as DNA, the CDR3 is TGTGCCAGCACACTGACAGGTTCCTACGAGCAGTACTTC. Its protein product is CASTLTGSYEQYF.

This clonotype was detected ten times or more. This chain joins TRBV20-1 and TRBJ2-7; TRBD2 agrees at 7 bases. The J segment lost 6 bases and the V segment lost 0 bases, leaving 8 bases of the junction unmatched. The CDR3 totals 14 residues. Germline-derived CDR1 and CDR2 are DFQATT and SNEGSKA (reference sequence). The CDR3 DNA sequence: TGCAGTGCTAGAGACCCCCTAGCGGTCTTCGAGCAGTACTTC. Residues: CSARDPLAVFEQYF.

There are a few counts of this clonotype. The chain joins TRBV28 to TRBJ1-2; the D gene is possibly TRBD1 (5 bases). V lost 5 bases and J lost 8, with 24 bases in between. CDR1 is MDHEN, CDR2 SYDVKM, per germline. The CDR3 contains 16 residues. CDR3 region: CASSISPGTSSRGYTF. The CDR3 DNA sequence: TGTGCCAGCAGTATTAGCCCAGGGACTTCCTCTCGGGGCTACACCTTC.

The sample holds many counts of this clonotype. The chain links TRBV28 to TRBJ2-7; D could derive from TRBD1 or TRBD2 (6 bases each). CDR3 length: 16 residues. The V gene lost 2 bases and the J gene lost 6 bases, with 20 bases spanning the gap. CDR1 MDHEN and CDR2 SYDVKM come from the germline V gene. This chain's CDR3 is CASSLRGDILLREQYF. In DNA, the CDR3 is TGTGCCAGCAGTTTAAGGGGGGACATCCTCTTGCGCGAGCAGTACTTC.

With regard to this clonotype: This could be a read error, since a much larger clone is one nucleotide away. In DNA, the CDR3 is TGTGCCAGCAGCTCCCGGACTAGCGGGGCGACCCTGGCTAGCACAGATAGGCAGTATTTT. Translated, it gives CASSSRTSGATLASTDRQYF. The V call is TRBV11-2, the J call TRBJ2-3; 12 nucleotides match TRBD2. The CDR3 spans 20 residues. Germline values: CDR1 SGHAT, CDR2 FQNNGV.

This clonotype was picked up many times. V gene TRBV29-1 combines with J gene TRBJ1-1; the D is unclear. CDR3 length: 12 residues. Per the germline V gene, CDR1 is SQVTM and CDR2 is ANQGSEA. V gave up 3 bases and J gave up 1 base, with 6 bases separating them. The DNA of the CDR3 is TGCAGCGTTGACCAAACGAACACTGAAGCTTTCTTT. Encoded protein: CSVDQTNTEAFF. Full variable domain (remainder filled in from reference TRBV29-1 and TRBJ1-1): SAVISQKPSRDICQRGTSLTIQCQVDSQVTMMFWYRQQPGQSLTLIATANQGSEATYESGFVIDKFPISRPNLTFSTLTVSNMSPEDSSIYLCSVDQTNTEAFFGQGTRLTVV.

CDR3 DNA: TGTGCCAGCAGTAACAAACCGACAGGGGCGTCTAGCTACACCTTC. It is translated as CASSNKPTGASSYTF. This chain joins TRBV6-5 and TRBJ1-2, with 8 bases lining up with TRBD1. CDR1 is MNHEY, CDR2 SVGAGI, per germline. The CDR3 has 15 amino acids. V shed 5 bases and J 9 bases; nucleotides not matched to a gene: 14.

The genes are TRBV19 and TRBJ1-4; D call uncertain. The CDR3 is 15 residues long. CDR1 is LNHDA, CDR2 SQIVND, per germline (reference sequence). With 4 bases removed from V and 8 bases from J, the gap between germline ends came to 17 bases. CDR3 sequence: CASSRADGRREKLFF. CDR3 bases: TGTGCCAGTAGTAGAGCGGACGGGAGAAGAGAAAAACTGTTTTTT.

This clonotype has more than one count but fewer than ten. The rearrangement uses TRBV29-1 and TRBJ1-1; D call uncertain. This CDR3 has 13 amino acids. V dropped 7 bases and J dropped 4 bases, with 16 bases sitting between them. Germline CDR1 SQVTM, CDR2 ANQGSEA. As DNA, the CDR3 is TGCAGCGACGCAAGCCGGGGAGGCACTGAAGCTTTCTTT. Its protein product is CSDASRGGTEAFF.

This clonotype has a handful of counts. The J gene is TRBJ1-2, the V gene TRBV5-1; maybe TRBD1 (5 bases). This CDR3 region has 15 residues. Germline-derived CDR1 and CDR2 are SGHRS and YFSETQ. Trimming stripped 0 bases from V and 8 bases from J, with 17 bases between. In nucleotides, the CDR3 is TGCGCCAGCAGCTTGGCCGGGACGGGGAGTCGGGGCTACACCTTC. Its translation is CASSLAGTGSRGYTF.

This clonotype was seen more than once but under ten times. J is TRBJ2-3 and V is TRBV5-1; 11 bases map to TRBD2. The length of the CDR3 is 15 residues. V was clipped by 3 bases and J by 5 bases; unmatched bases: 5. Germline-derived CDR1 and CDR2 are SGHRS and YFSETQ. CDR3 amino acids: CASSSLAGEGDTQYF. CDR3 coding DNA: TGCGCCAGCAGCTCACTAGCGGGGGAGGGAGATACGCAGTATTTT. Complete variable domain (other parts from reference TRBV5-1 and TRBJ2-3): KAGVTQTPRYLIKTRGQQVTLSCSPISGHRSVSWYQQTPGQGLQFLFEYFSETQRNKGNFPGRFSGRQFSNSRSEMNVSTLELGDSALYLCASSSLAGEGDTQYFGPGTRLTVL.

This clonotype was observed at least ten times. V and J are TRBV24-1 and TRBJ2-1; 7 bases are a match to TRBD2. Germline lookup yields CDR1 KGHDR and CDR2 SFDVKD. The junction had 4 bases not matched to a gene; V was cut back by 5 bases and J by 4 bases. This CDR3 is built from 14 residues. For the CDR3, the DNA is TGTGCCACCAGTGCAGCGGGGCCTTACAATGAGCAGTTCTTC. It is translated as CATSAAGPYNEQFF.

This clonotype was counted at least ten times. The chain combines TRBV6-1 with TRBJ1-5; D might be TRBD1 (5 bases). The V end was cut by 2 bases, the J end by 0 bases, with 11 bases between. The length of the CDR3 is 16 residues. Germline values: CDR1 MNHNS, CDR2 SASEGT. The CDR3 here is CASSERDGDSNQPQHF. CDR3 nucleotide sequence: TGTGCCAGCAGTGAACGGGACGGGGATAGCAATCAGCCCCAGCATTTT.

This clonotype was recorded at least ten times. The rearrangement joins TRBV11-2 to TRBJ2-3; TRBD2 agrees at 13 bases. J was trimmed by 1 base and V by 5 bases; bases with no gene match: 6. The length of the CDR3 is 17 residues. Germline CDR1 reads SGHAT; CDR2 reads FQNNGV. The CDR3, as DNA: TGTGCCAGCAGCCCCGGACTAGCGGGGGTTCGCACAGATACGCAGTATTTT. Translating gives CASSPGLAGVRTDTQYF.

This clonotype occurred many times. This rearrangement joins TRBV9 to TRBJ2-1, with 11 bases that match TRBD2. The V segment lost 0 bases and the J segment 8 bases; nucleotides outside the gene matches: 7. Germline V CDR1 and CDR2: SGDLS, YYNGEE. The CDR3 is 16 residues long. The CDR3 protein is CASSVATSGAGDEQFF. Written as DNA, the CDR3 is TGTGCCAGCAGCGTAGCGACTAGCGGGGCCGGGGATGAGCAGTTCTTC.

This chain connects TRBV20-1 to TRBJ1-2; the D gene is possibly TRBD1 (5 bases). The CDR3 extends over 14 amino acids. Germline loops: CDR1 DFQATT, CDR2 SNEGSKA (reference sequence). Trimming took off 6 bases at V and 1 base at J, with 15 bases between the two ends. The CDR3 nucleotides are TGCAGTGCCCAGACCCGGGGCTTTAACTATGGCTACACCTTC. Translated: CSAQTRGFNYGYTF.